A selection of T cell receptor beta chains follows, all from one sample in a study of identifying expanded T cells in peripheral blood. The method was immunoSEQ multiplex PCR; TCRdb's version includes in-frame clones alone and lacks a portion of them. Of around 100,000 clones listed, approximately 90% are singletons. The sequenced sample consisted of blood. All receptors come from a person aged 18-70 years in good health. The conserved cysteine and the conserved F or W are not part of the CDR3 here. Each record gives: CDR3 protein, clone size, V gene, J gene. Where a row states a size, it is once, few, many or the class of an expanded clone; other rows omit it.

ASSVDGGWSTEAF	-	TRBV9	TRBJ1-1
ASILTRTSGTHEQY	-	TRBV7-2	TRBJ2-7
ASSYSMTQY	-	TRBV6-5	TRBJ2-5
ASSGNTGELF	-	TRBV6-5	TRBJ2-2
ASSINGRGTKREKLF	-	TRBV19	TRBJ1-4
ASSQDRAREKY	-	TRBV4-2	TRBJ2-7
ASSRDRGTYEQY	once	TRBV4-1	TRBJ2-7
ASSPPIPGNSPLH	-	TRBV4-1	TRBJ1-6
ASSPIRQGKMGNQPQH	once	TRBV7-8	TRBJ1-5
ASSIGTASTDTQY	-	TRBV19	TRBJ2-3
ASSFRGGLITDTQY	-	TRBV11-2	TRBJ2-3
ASSLVSGVANTEAF	-	TRBV11-2	TRBJ1-1
ASSYSTSSTDTQY	-	TRBV6-5	TRBJ2-3
ASSVGGQGGQPQH	-	TRBV9	TRBJ1-5
ASSERGLAGEQY	-	TRBV2	TRBJ2-7
ASKSPTGDNSPLH	few	TRBV6-5	TRBJ1-6
ATSTIQGGSEKLF	-	TRBV15	TRBJ1-4
ASSRGASLNYGYT	-	TRBV6-5	TRBJ1-2
ASSLSGANTGELF	-	TRBV11-2	TRBJ2-2
ASSWRGGVGETQY	once	TRBV6-5	TRBJ2-5
ASSQDRDRGTLGNTIY	-	TRBV4-1	TRBJ1-3
ASSLGWVYGYT	-	TRBV7-2	TRBJ1-2
ASSFSLGQGEKLF	once	TRBV13	TRBJ1-4
ASSPPSRHSSYEQY	-	TRBV5-1	TRBJ2-7
ASSPGGYPNSPLH	-	TRBV5-4	TRBJ1-6
ASSLGGNEAF	-	TRBV5-6	TRBJ1-1
ASSLQPLLRSEQF	once	TRBV5-6	TRBJ2-1